A single T cell receptor (beta chain) is shown here with its context. Its antigen is not known. This sample was included in a study of human T cells and chemical hapten exposure. Overall study: Patch tests put 0.01% DPC on the upper back, read at 6 days. Study-wide results and limits: Significantly more large CDR3 similarity clusters were formed by expanded TCRs than by controls.

From germline, CDR1 is DFQATT and CDR2 SNEGSKA (reference sequence). V shed 6 bases and J 0 bases; nucleotides not matched to a gene: 11. The CDR3 consists of 17 residues. In the authors' methods: Between roughly 20,000 and 690,600 TCRs appeared in each sample, and the median stood at 95,638. TCRdb fed the RACE reads into MiXCR, producing one record per CDR3 protein. The V and J calls were not made by the authors but by TCRdb's processing. The sample holds hundreds of thousands of distinct CDR3 sequences, 6% to 7% seen once. Indicated time point: patch test 2, 6 weeks after DPC sensitization. Treatment of the sample: therapeutic diphenylcyclopropenone sensitization with weekly scalp DPC. Phlebotomy was performed prior to application of every patch test.

The TCR originated in a woman in her late teens or twenties with alopecia areata. Some clones in this sample may be carry-over from other donors' samples. The gene calls are TRBV20-1 and TRBJ2-1; TRBD2 aligns across 10 bases. The material sequenced was whole blood, taken in connection with sensitization to the hapten diphenylcyclopropenone (DPC). The CDR3, as DNA: TGCAGTGCCAGGGGACTAGCGTTTGATTTCTCCTACAATGAGCAGTTCTTC. Its protein product is CSARGLAFDFSYNEQFF.